This entry describes one TCR beta chain. This entry belongs to a study of blood T cell repertoires in COVID-19. Study-wide context: T cells, B-cell-depleted T cells, or PBMCs supplied cDNA or gDNA.

Clones were read by immunoSEQ multiplex PCR, and TCRdb kept only the in-frame ones, dropping some. Of some 130,000 clones in the sample, roughly 90% are singletons; the top ten hold under 4.5%. Deletions cut 3 bases from V and 7 bases from J, with 13 bases between. Germline V lookup: CDR1 LNHNV, CDR2 YYDKDF (reference sequence). This CDR3 region has 15 residues. The chain employs TRBV15 and TRBJ1-6; the D gene is possibly TRBD1 (5 bases). The receptor was derived from a man in his forties or fifties with active COVID-19. Specimen: peripheral blood. The CDR3, as DNA: TGTGCCACCAGCAGGGACCAGGGCACCAATTCACCCCTCCACTTT. Protein: CATSRDQGTNSPLHF.